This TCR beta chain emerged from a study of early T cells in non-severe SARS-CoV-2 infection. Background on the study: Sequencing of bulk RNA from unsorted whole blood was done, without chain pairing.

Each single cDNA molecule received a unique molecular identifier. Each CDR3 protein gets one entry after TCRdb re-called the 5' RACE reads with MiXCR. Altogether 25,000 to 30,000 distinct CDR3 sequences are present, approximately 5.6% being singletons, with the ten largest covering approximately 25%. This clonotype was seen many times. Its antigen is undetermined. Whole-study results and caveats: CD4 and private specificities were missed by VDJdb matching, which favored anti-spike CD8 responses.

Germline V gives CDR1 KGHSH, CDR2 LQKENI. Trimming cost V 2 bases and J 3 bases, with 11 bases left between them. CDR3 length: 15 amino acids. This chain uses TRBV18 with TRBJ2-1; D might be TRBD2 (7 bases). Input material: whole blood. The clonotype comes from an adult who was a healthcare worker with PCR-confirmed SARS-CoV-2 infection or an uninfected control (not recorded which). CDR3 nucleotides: TGTGCCAGCTCACCATCGGGGGGCTTCTACAATGAGCAGTTCTTC. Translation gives CASSPSGGFYNEQFF.